The clone carrying this T cell receptor (beta chain) was counted a few times. Its antigen is still unknown. Ophthalmopathy cases met thresholds of Clinical Activity Score at least 3, NOSPECS grade at least 4 and duration under 3 months. Investigators excluded patients with uncontrolled infection, other autoimmune disease, pregnancy or lactation. The authors obtained PBMCs from roughly 10 ml of fresh peripheral blood. The CDR3 runs to 13 residues. Per germline, CDR1 SEHNR and CDR2 FQNEAQ (reference sequence). Deletions cut 6 bases from V and 6 bases from J, with 14 bases between. The CDR3 regions of TCR beta were amplified from RNA transcripts. HTBI primers were used for first-round RT-PCR of the TCR CDR3. TCRdb independently ran MiXCR on the multiplex PCR reads; one entry per CDR3 protein. The sample has 600,000 to 650,000 distinct CDR3 sequences; roughly 20% are singletons. The sample is drawn from a study of T cells in Graves' hyperthyroidism and ophthalmopathy. Findings of the study overall: Among clonotypes expanded in thyroid above 0.001, most were also found in blood.

The chain is built from TRBV7-9 and TRBJ1-2; D unresolved. The sequenced material came from blood. The clonotype was recovered from a man aged 25 to 40 with Graves' ophthalmopathy. The CDR3 bases are TGTGCCAGCAGTCCTCCAGCAGAGGATGGCTACACCTTC. Protein sequence: CASSPPAEDGYTF.